These 16 T cell receptor beta chains share one sample of origin, sequenced in a study of blood T cell repertoires in COVID-19 (dated by TCRdb to 2018 to 2020). Libraries were made using the immunoSEQ multiplex PCR assay. The immuneACCESS repertoire file appears here via TCRdb, limited to in-frame rearrangements. These files lack a portion of the clones; in checked studies, under half of the deficit traces to unresolved V genes, and the cause of the others is not known. The table for this sample lists roughly 70,000 clones; around 81% of them were counted only once. Around 4.1% of the sample goes to the ten largest clones. Sequenced input: peripheral blood. The receptors were sampled from a woman aged 60-70 years with acute or convalescent COVID-19.

This clone turned up a few times. CDR3 sequence reads: CSASETGVTGELFF. CDR3 nucleotides: TGCAGTGCTAGTGAGACAGGGGTAACCGGGGAGCTGTTTTTT. The chain is built from TRBV20-1 and TRBJ2-2; 8 nucleotides line up with TRBD1. The CDR3 contains 14 residues. The ends lost 3 bases at V and 5 bases at J; junction bases unmatched: 5. Germline CDR1 DFQATT, CDR2 SNEGSKA (reference sequence).

This chain links TRBV19 with TRBJ2-5; TRBD2 aligns across 10 bases. The V gene end was trimmed by 7 bases and the J gene end by 5 bases; junction bases not matched to a gene: 7. There are 14 residues in the CDR3. Germline-derived CDR1 and CDR2 are LNHDA and SQIVND (reference sequence). The CDR3 here is CASTSSGGVETQYF. The CDR3 DNA follows: TGTGCCAGTACGTCCAGCGGGGGGGTCGAGACCCAGTACTTC.

DNA for the CDR3: TGTGCCAGCAGCCCCTACGGGGGGTCGCCGTCGGGGGAGCAGTACTTC. Translated: CASSPYGGSPSGEQYF. The chain employs TRBV7-3 and TRBJ2-7, with 7 bases lining up with TRBD2. CDR1 and CDR2 from the germline V gene are SGHTA and FQGTGA. This CDR3 has 16 residues. V shed 5 bases and J 7 bases; nucleotides not matched to a gene: 17. The entire variable domain, with the rest obtained from reference TRBV7-3 and TRBJ2-7, is as follows: GAGVSQTPSNKVTEKGKYVELRCDPISGHTALYWYRQSLGQGPEFLIYFQGTGAADDSGLPNDRFFAVRPEGSVSTLKIQRTERGDSAVYLCASSPYGGSPSGEQYFGPGTRLTVT.

The V and J genes are TRBV7-9 and TRBJ2-7; 9 bases map to TRBD1. J lost 6 bases, V lost 4 bases, and 10 bases had no gene match. Germline assignment: CDR1 SEHNR and CDR2 FQNEAQ (reference sequence). The CDR3 covers 15 residues. The CDR3 region has the DNA TGTGCCAGCAGCTACGCCGGGACAGGGTTTCGCGAGCAGTACTTC. Translation: CASSYAGTGFREQYF.

The chain carries TRBV3-1 (or the pseudogene TRBV3-2) and TRBJ2-4; 7 bases fit TRBD1. Germline V gene sequence: CDR1 LGHDT, CDR2 YNNKEL (reference sequence). This CDR3 has 11 amino acids. With V trimmed by 3 bases and J by 13 bases, 3 bases remained unmatched. The CDR3 coding sequence is TGTGCCAGCAGCCACGACAGGGAGCAGTACTTC. Protein: CASSHDREQYF.

V and J are TRBV2 and TRBJ1-6, with D hard to call. CDR3 length equals 14 residues. The germline V gene encodes CDR1 SNHLY and CDR2 FYNNEI. Trimming took 4 bases from V and 6 from J, leaving 10 bases between them. The CDR3 loop reads CASSGSGLNSPLHF. CDR3 nucleotides: TGTGCCAGCAGTGGATCAGGCCTTAATTCACCCCTCCACTTT.

The chain carries TRBV6-1 and TRBJ1-5; 7 nucleotides line up with TRBD1. J gave up 4 bases and V 0 bases, and 0 bases lay outside the gene matches. Germline V gene data show CDR1 as MNHNS and CDR2 as SASEGT. The CDR3 extends over 14 amino acids. The CDR3 DNA reads TGTGCCAGCAGTGAAGCCAGGGGGAATCAGCCCCAGCATTTT. This translates into CASSEARGNQPQHF.

The genes are TRBV24-1 and TRBJ2-1; D may be TRBD2 (5 bases). The CDR3 runs to 13 residues. Looked up from germline, CDR1 is KGHDR and CDR2 is SFDVKD. V shed 2 bases and J shed 10 bases, with 11 bases lying between them. This CDR3 is CATSDWRSGEQFF. CDR3 bases: TGTGCCACCAGTGATTGGCGGTCGGGGGAGCAGTTCTTC.

V is TRBV6-6 and J is TRBJ1-6; no reliable D call. CDR3 length: 16 amino acids. Looked up from germline, CDR1 is MNHNY and CDR2 is SVGAGI (reference sequence). V lost 6 bases and J lost 3, with 15 bases in between. CDR3 protein: CASSRRPGNYNSPLHF. The CDR3 bases are TGTGCCAGCAGCCGAAGACCAGGAAACTATAATTCACCCCTCCACTTT.

This chain joins TRBV3-1 (or the pseudogene TRBV3-2) and TRBJ2-1, with D perhaps matching TRBD2 (6 bases). Trimming took off 3 bases at V and 7 bases at J, with 19 bases between the two ends. The germline V gene encodes CDR1 LGHDT and CDR2 YNNKEL (reference sequence). The CDR3 covers 16 residues. CDR3 in amino acids: CASSHYRDSPVNEQFF. The DNA of the CDR3 is TGTGCCAGCAGCCACTACCGGGACTCACCCGTGAATGAGCAGTTCTTC.

The CDR3 sequence is CASSPGVDGELFF. In nucleotides, the CDR3 is TGTGCCAGCAGCCCAGGGGTGGACGGGGAGCTGTTTTTT. V is TRBV5-4 and J is TRBJ2-2; a weak D match, TRBD1 (6 bases). The CDR3 loop spans 13 amino acids. The germline CDR1 and CDR2 sequences are SGHNT and YYREEE (reference sequence). V was cut by 4 bases and J by 7 bases, with 11 bases left in between.

V usage is TRBV6-6 and J usage is TRBJ2-7; the match to TRBD1 covers 8 bases. V lost 4 bases to trimming and J lost 7 bases; unmatched junction nucleotides: 6. The CDR3 extends over 13 amino acids. Germline V gene data show CDR1 as MNHNY and CDR2 as SVGAGI (reference sequence). The chain's CDR3 is CASSSDRVMEQYF. The CDR3 DNA is TGTGCCAGCAGTTCGGACAGGGTAATGGAGCAGTACTTC.

The V gene is TRBV4-1, the J gene TRBJ2-1; unclear D gene. The CDR3 spans 15 residues. Germline CDR1 is MGHRA and CDR2 is YSYEKL. V lost 4 bases and J 3 bases, leaving 13 bases between the germline ends. The CDR3 loop is CASSPPLRLYNEQFF. The CDR3 DNA follows: TGCGCCAGCAGCCCACCCTTGCGGCTCTACAATGAGCAGTTCTTC.

The table lists this clone with a count of one. V gene TRBV7-3 combines with J gene TRBJ1-1; 7 bases fit TRBD1. Germline V gene sequence: CDR1 SGHTA, CDR2 FQGTGA. With 4 bases clipped from V and 1 base from J, the junction kept 3 bases outside the gene matches. CDR3 size: 14 residues. CDR3 coding DNA: TGTGCCAGCAGCTGGGGACAGAAGAACACTGAAGCTTTCTTT. Translated, it gives CASSWGQKNTEAFF.

This chain links TRBV5-4 with TRBJ1-2, with 12 nucleotides matching TRBD1. Looked up from germline, CDR1 is SGHNT and CDR2 is YYREEE (reference sequence). The CDR3 sequence is 14 residues long. After removal of 4 bases from V and 4 bases from J, the junction contained 2 bases not matched to a gene. This CDR3 is CASSPGQGAYGYTF. DNA for the CDR3: TGTGCCAGCAGCCCGGGACAGGGGGCCTATGGCTACACCTTC.

The CDR3 sequence is CASSLGQGIDYYGYTF. DNA of the CDR3: TGTGCCAGCAGCTTGGGACAGGGAATTGACTACTATGGCTACACCTTC. This sequence joins TRBV5-8 and TRBJ1-2; TRBD1 aligns across 7 bases. The germline V gene has CDR1 SGHTS and CDR2 YDEGEE. V lost 0 bases, J lost 3 bases, and 8 bases stayed unmatched. The CDR3 is made up of 16 amino acids.